The text below deals with one T cell receptor beta chain. Antigen unknown. Using immunoSEQ multiplex PCR, the repertoire was profiled, and TCRdb retains in-frame clones only, with some absent. There are approximately 200,000 clones in the sample; 65% to 90% occur only once, and 10% to 15% lies in the top ten. The data were taken from a study of cytomegalovirus exposure and HLA in healthy donors. Across the whole study: The approximately 680 first-cohort repertoires and the approximately 110 validation repertoires shared the same platform, a later analysis reported. Study-level findings and limits: Associated with cytomegalovirus, according to the listing, were 150 to 200 TCR beta chains. That first-cohort TCR clusters tended to co-occur in the roughly 110 validation repertoires was found in a later analysis.

V was trimmed by 0 bases and J by 6 bases, leaving 12 bases between them. The CDR3 has 14 residues. Germline values: CDR1 SGHDT, CDR2 YYEEEE. The donors were in the approximately 110-subject validation cohort; that cohort was separate from the approximately 670-subject first cohort. Input material: PBMCs. This sequence joins TRBV5-6 and TRBJ1-2, with D maybe TRBD1 (6 bases). This TCR derives from a woman aged 30 to 39 in good health and CMV-seropositive. In DNA, the CDR3 is TGTGCCAGCAGCTTGGGGACAGAGCCCAATGGCTACACCTTC. Protein sequence: CASSLGTEPNGYTF. The full variable domain, completed using reference TRBV5-6 and TRBJ1-2, is DAGVTQSPTHLIKTRGQQVTLRCSPKSGHDTVSWYQQALGQGPQFIFQYYEEEERQRGNFPDRFSGHQFPNYSSELNVNALLLGDSALYLCASSLGTEPNGYTFGSGTRLTVV.